These 12 T cell receptor beta chains originate from one sample sequenced in a study of spatial heterogeneity in lung cancer (dated by TCRdb to between 2018 and 2020). The time point tag for this specimen amounts to: sample taken at primary tumor resection. The method behind the library was 5' RACE. The data were produced on a NextSeq 500. Using fastp at Q25 and MiXCR, TCRdb reprocessed the public reads and kept productive beta chains. Identical CDR3 protein sequences are pooled into one entry, listed with their most common genes and DNA. The sample table lists tens of thousands of distinct CDR3 sequences, around 7.8% of them with a count of one. Roughly 7.1% of the sample rests with the top ten. The specimen was PBMCs, collected at surgery. The receptors come from a male donor with early-stage non-small cell lung cancer.

This clonotype has a handful of counts. This chain uses TRBV20-1 with TRBJ2-1, with TRBD2 identical over 13 bases. After removal of 8 bases from V and 10 bases from J, the junction contained 8 bases not matched to a gene. CDR3 length: 13 residues. Germline CDR1 DFQATT, CDR2 SNEGSKA (reference sequence). CDR3 nucleotides: TGCAGTTCACTAGCGGGAGGGCCCCGGGAGCAGTTCTTC. It translates to CSSLAGGPREQFF.

The chain's CDR3 is CASSLNYRGENEQYF. The CDR3 nucleotides read TGTGCCAGCAGTCTCAATTACAGGGGGGAGAACGAGCAGTACTTC. This chain connects TRBV6-5 to TRBJ2-7; 8 nucleotides agree with TRBD1. CDR1 is MNHEY, CDR2 SVGAGI, per germline. J lost 5 bases, V lost 5 bases, and 11 bases had no gene match. The CDR3 spans 15 residues.

This clonotype was seen more than once but under ten times. This chain links TRBV19 with TRBJ2-4; 7 bases line up with TRBD1. Germline V gene lookup returns CDR1 LNHDA and CDR2 SQIVND (reference sequence). V was pared by 3 bases and J by 7 bases, with 3 bases of the junction left unmatched. This CDR3 is 13 amino acids long. CDR3 nucleotide sequence: TGTGCCAGTAGTATTACAGGGGCGAACATTCAGTACTTC. Amino acids: CASSITGANIQYF.

In its sample, this clonotype was seen many times. The gene calls are TRBV29-1 and TRBJ2-7, with D possibly TRBD1 on 5 matching bases. In germline, CDR1 is SQVTM, CDR2 ANQGSEA. The ends were cut back, 6 bases at V and 0 bases at J, with 12 bases in the middle. The CDR3 totals 13 residues. As DNA, the CDR3 is TGCAGCGTCCTGACAGATAGCTCCTACGAGCAGTACTTC. It yields the protein CSVLTDSSYEQYF.

This clonotype was counted between two and nine times. The chain links TRBV20-1 to TRBJ2-1; 8 bases map to TRBD2. The CDR3 is 17 amino acids. Trimming cost V 0 bases and J 0 bases; bases outside gene matches: 7. Germline CDR1 and CDR2: DFQATT and SNEGSKA (reference sequence). The CDR3 protein is CSARDRTSRSSYNEQFF. The CDR3, as DNA: TGCAGTGCTAGAGATAGGACTAGCAGAAGCTCCTACAATGAGCAGTTCTTC.

This clonotype has a count of ten or more. The V and J genes are TRBV12-3 or TRBV12-4 and TRBJ2-5; D call uncertain. Trimming removed 6 bases at V and 5 bases at J, with 10 bases between. The CDR3 extends over 12 amino acids. The CDR3 region has the DNA TGTGCCAGCAGCCCCCTTAGTGAGACCCAGTACTTC. Residues: CASSPLSETQYF.

The V gene is TRBV6-6, the J gene TRBJ1-6; D is possibly TRBD1 (5 bases). V was clipped by 7 bases and J by 5 bases, with 9 bases between them. Germline CDR1 is MNHNY and CDR2 is SVGAGI (reference sequence). This CDR3 contains 13 residues. The CDR3 spells CASKGQNNSPLHF. DNA of the CDR3: TGTGCCAGCAAGGGGCAGAATAATTCACCCCTCCACTTT.

In its sample, this clonotype was seen many times. The chain couples TRBV3-1 to TRBJ2-2; TRBD2 matches 9 bases. Germline V lookup: CDR1 LGHDT, CDR2 YNNKEL (reference sequence). V was pared by 1 base and J by 6 bases, with 0 bases of the junction left unmatched. The CDR3 has 14 amino acids. DNA of the CDR3: TGTGCCAGCAGCCAAGGACTAGCGGCCGGGGAGCTGTTTTTT. Protein product: CASSQGLAAGELFF.

In its sample, this clonotype is medium-sized (0.01 to 0.1%). CDR3 sequence reads: CASSGTSGRRDEQFF. Written as DNA, the CDR3 is TGTGCCAGCAGCGGGACTAGCGGGAGAAGAGATGAGCAGTTCTTC. The chain joins TRBV7-9 to TRBJ2-1, with 14 bases lining up with TRBD2. V gave up 5 bases and J gave up 8 bases; unmatched junction bases: 5. Germline V gene data show CDR1 as SEHNR and CDR2 as FQNEAQ (reference sequence). The CDR3 length is 15 residues.

This clonotype showed up many times. The V and J genes are TRBV6-6 and TRBJ2-5; D is unclear. The CDR3 spans 15 residues. Per germline, CDR1 MNHNY and CDR2 SVGAGI (reference sequence). With 3 bases removed from V and 0 bases from J, the gap between germline ends came to 11 bases. CDR3 in amino acids: CASSYRAGHQETQYF. In DNA, the CDR3 is TGTGCCAGCAGTTATCGGGCAGGACACCAAGAGACCCAGTACTTC.

This clonotype was counted at least ten times. The gene calls are TRBV5-1 and TRBJ1-5; D unclear. From germline, CDR1 is SGHRS and CDR2 YFSETQ. V lost 3 bases, J lost 8 bases, and 15 bases lay in between. The CDR3 has 14 amino acids. The CDR3 nucleotides are TGCGCCAGCAGCTCCGGACCCGAGTCAAAGCCCCAGCATTTT. Amino acids: CASSSGPESKPQHF.

This clonotype is categorized as medium-sized (0.01 to 0.1%). The chain recombines TRBV20-1 with TRBJ1-3; no clear D gene. The CDR3 loop spans 14 amino acids. V was cut by 0 bases and J by 8 bases, with 14 bases left in between. From germline, CDR1 is DFQATT and CDR2 SNEGSKA (reference sequence). The CDR3 region has the DNA TGCAGTGCTAGAGATCAAGGGCGTCCGGACACCATATATTTT. Translating it yields CSARDQGRPDTIYF.